The subject of this entry is one T cell receptor beta chain. The sample is drawn from a study of shared clonotypes between healthy human individuals. The CDR3 has 15 amino acids. Per the germline V gene, CDR1 is MDHEN and CDR2 is SYDVKM. V gave up 3 bases and J gave up 7 bases, with 18 bases separating them. Assay runs were performed at deep level. The data were produced by immunoSEQ multiplex PCR, yet TCRdb's version contains in-frame clones alone and is incomplete. The sample has fewer than 650,000 clones; around 80% are singletons. The V and J genes are TRBV28 and TRBJ1-2, with D perhaps TRBD1 (5 bases). The specimen was PBMCs. The sequence came from a woman between 40 and 55 years old in good health. Some clones in this sample may be carry-over from other donors' samples. The CDR3 protein is CASSFGAGRSSGYTF. CDR3 in DNA: TGTGCCAGCAGTTTTGGGGCAGGACGGTCCAGTGGCTACACCTTC.